Included here is one TCR beta chain sequence, with context. The antigen remains undetermined. The sample comes from a study of post-analysis software for immune sequencing data. Presence of unique molecular identifiers characterized the TCR beta cDNA libraries. TCRdb fed the PCR reads into MiXCR, producing one record per CDR3 protein. Found here are fewer than 850,000 distinct CDR3 sequences, 25% to 30% of them singletons; the top ten hold around 0.56%. Study observations and caveats: Comparison with controls showed significantly lower normalized Chao1 diversity in multiple sclerosis patients. By F measure, samples from a shared preparation batch strongly co-clustered.

This sequence originates from a girl aged 10 to 17 with multiple sclerosis. The sample comprised blood.

For the CDR3, the DNA is TGTGCCAGCAGCTTCCTCGGGACGGTCGAGCAGTACTTC. Its protein product is CASSFLGTVEQYF. The chain is built from TRBV7-9 and TRBJ2-4; D may be TRBD1 or TRBD2 (5 bases each). The end of the DNA aligns better with TRBJ2-7, so the J call may be wrong. This CDR3 comprises 13 residues. In germline, CDR1 is SEHNR, CDR2 FQNEAQ (reference sequence).